The present T cell receptor (beta chain) was sequenced within a study of cytomegalovirus exposure and HLA in healthy donors. Notes on the study in general: The productive fraction for most TCR beta V segments was about 90% or about 30% in an earlier analysis. The authors listed around 150 TCR beta chains as cytomegalovirus-associated.

Researchers ran the PCR with 60 Vbeta and 13 Jbeta primers. The table came from immunoSEQ multiplex PCR; TCRdb's copy has only in-frame clones and leaves some out. Counted here are around 94,000 clones, over 50% occurring once; the ten biggest clones make up under 4%. Germline CDR1 MRHNA, CDR2 SNTAGT. Between the trimmed V and J ends, which lost 3 bases and 7 bases, there was a span of 12 bases. The length of the CDR3 is 14 residues. Regarding this clone: Its antigen is not identified.

V gene TRBV6-4 combines with J gene TRBJ2-2, with D possibly being TRBD1 (6 bases). The TCR sequence derives from a man aged 25-40 years in good health and CMV-seronegative. The material sequenced was PBMCs. CDR3 protein: CASSESRGIGELFF. In DNA form, the CDR3 reads TGTGCCAGCAGTGAATCCAGGGGAATCGGGGAGCTGTTTTTT.